This TCR beta chain was sequenced for a study of blood T cell repertoires in COVID-19. Produced via immunoSEQ multiplex PCR; TCRdb's table is partial and in-frame only. The sample carries more than 300,000 clones, more than 70% recorded once. V lost 6 bases to trimming and J lost 6 bases; unmatched junction nucleotides: 7. Germline V lookup: CDR1 SGHTA, CDR2 FQGNSA. CDR3 length equals 15 residues. V is TRBV7-2 and J is TRBJ2-1; 11 bases align to TRBD1. This sequence was found in a woman aged 25 to 39 with COVID-19, enrolled during active disease. Sequencing input: peripheral blood. Here the CDR3 reads CASRGGDRGINEQFF. CDR3 DNA sequence: TGTGCCAGCAGGGGAGGGGACAGGGGGATCAATGAGCAGTTCTTC.